This TCR beta chain was identified in a study of cytomegalovirus exposure and HLA in healthy donors. On the study more broadly: Most donors, around 81% of roughly 400 genotyped, fell in the Caucasian-associated ancestry cluster.

The CDR3 is made up of 16 amino acids. The germline CDR1 and CDR2 sequences are MDHEN and SYDVKM. V dropped 5 bases and J dropped 3; count of bases not matched to a gene: 10. Study conclusions and caveats: Indistinguishable V segments such as TRBV6-2 and TRBV6-3 were excluded. In a later analysis, parvovirus B19, influenza, CMV and Epstein-Barr virus appeared linked to several top co-occurrence clusters.

This clone was seen only a few times. Antigen: not known. PCR used 60 Vbeta primers and 13 Jbeta primers. Measured with immunoSEQ multiplex PCR; TCRdb has only the in-frame clones, and not every one. Of about 140,000 clones listed, roughly 77% are singletons. The rearrangement joins TRBV28 to TRBJ2-5; 9 bases fit TRBD1. The source of this sequence is a woman aged 25 to 39 in good health and CMV-seronegative. The sequencing sample was made of PBMCs. As DNA, the CDR3 is TGTGCCAGCAGTATGATACCGGGACAGGGTGAAGAGACCCAGTACTTC. It is translated as CASSMIPGQGEETQYF. Complete variable domain (other parts from reference TRBV28 and TRBJ2-5): DVKVTQSSRYLVKRTGEKVFLECVQDMDHENMFWYRQDPGLGLRLIYFSYDVKMKEKGDIPEGYSVSREKKERFSLILESASTNQTSMYLCASSMIPGQGEETQYFGPGTRLLVL.